Below, 17 T cell receptor beta chains from the same sample are listed, as sequenced in a study of graft-versus-host responses after intestinal transplantation. Using immunoSEQ multiplex PCR, the repertoire was profiled, and TCRdb retains in-frame clones only, with some absent. The sample shows around 100,000 clones, more than 85% of them seen only once. No antigen has been assigned to these receptors. The sequencing used unstimulated CD4+ T cells sorted from spleen or lymph node cells, collected before transplant. The receptors shown here come from a human donor who was the organ donor for an intestinal transplant.

CDR3 sequence (DNA): TGTGCCAGCAGTTTCGTTGACCCCCCGGGCATTCAGTACTTC. It is translated as CASSFVDPPGIQYF. The chain has TRBV28 and TRBJ2-4; D gene uncertain. Looked up from germline, CDR1 is MDHEN and CDR2 is SYDVKM. The V end was cut by 3 bases, the J end by 9 bases, with 15 bases between. This CDR3 is built from 14 residues.

The V gene is TRBV11-2, the J gene TRBJ1-1; tentative D call: TRBD1 (6 bases). The CDR3 is 16 amino acids. Germline lookup yields CDR1 SGHAT and CDR2 FQNNGV. The ends were cut back, 2 bases at V and 3 bases at J, with 16 bases in the middle. Here the CDR3 DNA reads TGTGCCAGCAGCTTAAGAGGGGCAGGGGACGACACTGAAGCTTTCTTT. It specifies CASSLRGAGDDTEAFF.

This clone appeared once. This rearrangement joins TRBV29-1 to TRBJ2-3; 12 positions agree with TRBD2. This CDR3 is built from 14 residues. With V trimmed by 6 bases and J by 4 bases, 5 bases remained unmatched. Germline-derived CDR1 and CDR2 are SQVTM and ANQGSEA. CDR3: CSVATSGGADTQYF. The CDR3 DNA is TGCAGCGTAGCGACTAGCGGGGGCGCAGATACGCAGTATTTT.

J is TRBJ1-1 and V is TRBV28; TRBD1 might be the D (5 bases). The CDR3 has 15 amino acids. Per germline, CDR1 MDHEN and CDR2 SYDVKM. The ends were cut back, 7 bases at V and 2 bases at J, with 17 bases in the middle. In DNA form, the CDR3 reads TGTGCCAGCACCTTGTCAGGGACGGCTAACACTGAAGCTTTCTTT. This gives the protein CASTLSGTANTEAFF.

This chain joins TRBV6-5 and TRBJ2-3; unclear D gene. Germline CDR1 and CDR2: MNHEY and SVGAGI. The CDR3 spans 13 residues. V lost 6 bases, J lost 1 base, and 8 bases lay in between. The CDR3 here is CASRRLGTDTQYF. DNA for the CDR3: TGTGCCAGCAGGAGGCTAGGCACAGATACGCAGTATTTT.

The V call is TRBV29-1, the J call TRBJ2-5; TRBD2 might be the D (5 bases). With 7 bases removed from V and 2 bases from J, the gap between germline ends came to 14 bases. CDR1 SQVTM and CDR2 ANQGSEA come from the germline V gene. This CDR3 comprises 13 residues. This CDR3 is CSAKGLLQETQYF. The CDR3 nucleotides are TGCAGCGCCAAAGGACTCCTACAAGAGACCCAGTACTTC.

The chain has TRBV7-3 and TRBJ2-3, with D maybe TRBD2 (7 bases). Looked up from germline, CDR1 is SGHTA and CDR2 is FQGTGA. V gave up 2 bases and J gave up 1 base, with 10 bases separating them. This CDR3 region has 15 residues. Written as DNA, the CDR3 is TGTGCCAGCAGCTTAGGGGGGGCGGGCACAGATACGCAGTATTTT. It is translated as CASSLGGAGTDTQYF.

This clone has a single count. The chain combines TRBV27 with TRBJ1-5; D is unresolved. Germline assignment: CDR1 MNHEY and CDR2 SMNVEV (reference sequence). The CDR3 is 16 amino acids. Trimming removed 4 bases at V and 2 bases at J, with 15 bases between. This CDR3 reads CASSWTAARGNQPQHF. The CDR3 nucleotides read TGTGCCAGCAGTTGGACGGCCGCCCGAGGCAATCAGCCCCAGCATTTT.

The chain joins TRBV19 to TRBJ1-1; no clear D gene. This CDR3 is built from 13 residues. CDR1 is LNHDA and CDR2 is SQIVND in the germline V gene (reference sequence). Trimming shortened V by 5 bases and J by 0 bases, and 7 bases separated the two germline ends. CDR3 protein: CASSATVNTEAFF. DNA for the CDR3: TGTGCCAGTAGTGCAACAGTGAACACTGAAGCTTTCTTT.

The V call is TRBV7-8, the J call TRBJ2-3; D remains ambiguous. Germline loops: CDR1 SGHVS, CDR2 FQNEAQ. The CDR3 totals 13 residues. With 5 bases removed from V and 4 bases from J, the gap between germline ends came to 10 bases. This CDR3 reads CASSHTEADTQYF. Here the CDR3 DNA reads TGTGCCAGCAGCCACACAGAGGCAGATACGCAGTATTTT.

The V gene is TRBV28, the J gene TRBJ1-1, with D possibly TRBD1 on 5 matching bases. The V end lost 6 bases, the J end lost 1 base, and 18 bases lay between the germline ends. Germline CDR1 reads MDHEN; CDR2 reads SYDVKM. This CDR3 region has 16 residues. The CDR3 DNA reads TGTGCCAGCAGGCCCATGGGGGGGACTAAGAACACTGAAGCTTTCTTT. Its protein is CASRPMGGTKNTEAFF.

V and J are TRBV9 and TRBJ1-5; no clear D. With 0 bases removed from V and 6 bases from J, the gap between germline ends came to 10 bases. This CDR3 is built from 14 residues. Germline CDR1 is SGDLS and CDR2 is YYNGEE. CDR3 coding DNA: TGTGCCAGCAGCGTAGGCGTTGGGAGTCAGCCCCAGCATTTT. It codes for CASSVGVGSQPQHF.

The chain combines TRBV6-5 with TRBJ2-7; TRBD1 agrees at 7 bases. CDR1 MNHEY and CDR2 SVGAGI come from the germline V gene. V lost 5 bases and J lost 2; bases outside the gene matches: 9. This CDR3 has 15 amino acids. The CDR3 region has the DNA TGTGCCAGCAGTCGAGGGACAGTTTCAACCTACGAGCAGTACTTC. Translation gives CASSRGTVSTYEQYF.

The chain recombines TRBV7-8 with TRBJ1-6, with TRBD1 matching 7 bases. The CDR3 runs to 13 residues. Germline CDR1 reads SGHVS; CDR2 reads FQNEAQ. DNA of the CDR3: TGTGGGTCCGCGACAGGGACAAATTCACCCCTCCACTTT. Translated, it gives CGSATGTNSPLHF.

The chain joins TRBV18 to TRBJ1-1; 7 bases agree with TRBD1. The CDR3 loop spans 14 amino acids. CDR1 is KGHSH, CDR2 LQKENI, per germline. Unmatched junction bases numbered 3, after V lost 1 base and J lost 4 bases. CDR3 residues: CASSPLDRATEAFF. DNA of the CDR3: TGTGCCAGCTCACCACTCGACAGGGCCACTGAAGCTTTCTTT.

CDR3 protein: CASSNRESSGANVLTF. The CDR3 DNA sequence: TGCGCCAGCAGTAACAGGGAGAGCTCTGGGGCCAACGTCCTGACTTTC. The chain uses TRBV10-2 and TRBJ2-6; D is possibly TRBD1 (6 bases). The CDR3 is 16 residues long. In germline, CDR1 is WSHSY, CDR2 SAAADI. Trimming cost V 5 bases and J 0 bases, with 11 bases left between them.

The rearrangement links TRBV7-8 to TRBJ1-5, with 9 nucleotides matching TRBD1. This CDR3 is built from 15 residues. Germline-derived CDR1 and CDR2 are SGHVS and FQNEAQ. V shed 5 bases, J shed 3 bases, and the junction held 5 bases outside the gene matches. The CDR3 DNA is TGTGCCAGCAGCCCACGGACAGGGGACAATCAGCCCCAGCATTTT. It translates to CASSPRTGDNQPQHF.